This T cell receptor beta chain was identified during a study of response to subunit inactivated influenza vaccine. Study outcomes and limitations: T cells newly recruited by each seasonal influenza vaccination are few, the authors suggested.

The CDR3 loop spans 17 amino acids. Germline V gives CDR1 DFQATT, CDR2 SNEGSKA (reference sequence). V was pared by 5 bases and J by 0 bases, with 9 bases of the junction left unmatched. TCRdb independently ran MiXCR on the RT-PCR reads; one entry per CDR3 protein. This sample has hundreds of thousands of distinct CDR3 sequences, with around 14% found just once. This clonotype turned up a few times. The antigen is undetermined. The source material was PBMCs from blood, sampled 14 to 15 days before vaccination. This receptor was taken from a man over 45 who received an inactivated influenza vaccine. The V call is TRBV20-1, the J call TRBJ2-1, with 11 bases matching TRBD1. In nucleotides, the CDR3 is TGCAGTGCTCCGGGACAGGGGGTTGTTGGCTCCTACAATGAGCAGTTCTTC. Protein: CSAPGQGVVGSYNEQFF.